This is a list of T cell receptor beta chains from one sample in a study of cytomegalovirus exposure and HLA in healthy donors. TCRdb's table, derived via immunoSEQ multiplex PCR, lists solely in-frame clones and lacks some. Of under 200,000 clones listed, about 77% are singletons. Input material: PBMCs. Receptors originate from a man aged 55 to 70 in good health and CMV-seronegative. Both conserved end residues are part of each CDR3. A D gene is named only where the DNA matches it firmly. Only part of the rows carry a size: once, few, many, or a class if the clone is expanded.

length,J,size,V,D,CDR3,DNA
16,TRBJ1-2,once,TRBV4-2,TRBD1,CASSQEGQVSWGGYTF,TGTGCCAGCAGCCAAGAGGGACAGGTCTCCTGGGGGGGCTACACCTTC
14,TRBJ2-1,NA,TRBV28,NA,CASSFAGARNEQFF,TGTGCCAGCAGTTTCGCAGGGGCTCGGAATGAGCAGTTCTTC
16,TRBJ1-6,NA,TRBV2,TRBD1,CASVGTANIKNSPLHF,TGTGCCAGCGTCGGGACAGCTAACATAAAGAATTCACCCCTCCACTTT
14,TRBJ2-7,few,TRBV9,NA,CASSGAGAAYEQYF,TGTGCCAGCAGCGGGGCAGGGGCTGCCTACGAGCAGTACTTC
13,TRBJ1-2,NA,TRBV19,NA,CASSISGSGGHTF,TGTGCCAGTAGTATCTCGGGCTCCGGGGGGCACACCTTC
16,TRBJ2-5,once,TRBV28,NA,CASSLYGVAEQETQYF,TGTGCCAGCAGTTTATATGGAGTAGCGGAACAAGAGACCCAGTACTTC
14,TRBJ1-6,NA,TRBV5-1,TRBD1,CASSVDRGGSPLHF,TGCGCCAGCAGCGTGGACAGGGGAGGTTCACCCCTCCACTTT
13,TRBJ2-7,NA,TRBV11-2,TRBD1,CASSLTGWGEQYF,TGTGCCAGCAGCTTGACAGGGTGGGGCGAGCAGTACTTC
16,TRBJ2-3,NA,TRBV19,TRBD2,CASSLPSGSPADTQYF,TGTGCCAGTAGTCTCCCTAGCGGGAGCCCCGCAGATACGCAGTATTTT
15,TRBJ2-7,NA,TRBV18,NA,CASSQISGIPYEQYF,TGTGCCAGCTCACAAATTTCCGGGATCCCCTACGAGCAGTACTTC
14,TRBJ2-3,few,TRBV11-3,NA,CASSGGDVKDTQYF,TGTGCCAGCAGCGGAGGGGACGTGAAAGATACGCAGTATTTT
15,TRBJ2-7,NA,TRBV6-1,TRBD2,CASRNSGLAAHEQYF,TGTGCCAGCAGGAATTCAGGACTAGCGGCCCACGAGCAGTACTTC
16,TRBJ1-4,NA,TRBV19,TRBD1,CASSMSGGGQHEKLFF,TGTGCCAGTAGTATGTCCGGAGGGGGCCAACATGAAAAACTGTTTTTT
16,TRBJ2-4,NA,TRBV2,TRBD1,CASSERWGQGPSIQYF,TGTGCCAGCAGTGAGAGATGGGGACAGGGACCGAGCATTCAGTACTTC
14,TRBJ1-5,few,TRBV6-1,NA,CASSESYSNQPQHF,TGTGCCAGCAGTGAAAGCTATAGCAATCAGCCCCAGCATTTT
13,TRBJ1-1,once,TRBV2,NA,CASSREVSTEAFF,TGTGCCAGCAGCAGGGAGGTAAGCACTGAAGCTTTCTTT
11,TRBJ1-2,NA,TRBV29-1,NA,CSVEAGGGYPF,TGCAGCGTTGAAGCGGGGGGGGGCTACCCCTTC
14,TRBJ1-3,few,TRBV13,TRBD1,CASSFDRGGNTIYF,TGTGCCAGCAGCTTCGACAGGGGAGGAAACACCATATATTTT
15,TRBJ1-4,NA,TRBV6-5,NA,CASSYFGTGFEKLFF,TGTGCCAGCAGTTACTTCGGAACAGGGTTCGAAAAACTGTTTTTT
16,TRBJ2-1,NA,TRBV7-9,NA,CASTPLGAGSYNEQFF,TGTGCCAGCACCCCTCTCGGCGCGGGCTCCTACAATGAGCAGTTCTTC
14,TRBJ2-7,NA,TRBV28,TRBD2,CASSLSRGAYEQYF,TGTGCCAGCAGTTTATCTCGGGGGGCCTACGAGCAGTACTTC
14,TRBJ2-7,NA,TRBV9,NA,CASSVDQGTYEQYF,TGTGCCAGCAGCGTAGATCAGGGAACCTACGAGCAGTACTTC
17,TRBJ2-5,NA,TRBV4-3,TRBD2,CASSRSLRGTRDETQYF,TGCGCCAGCAGCCGGTCTTTACGGGGGACTAGGGATGAGACCCAGTACTTC
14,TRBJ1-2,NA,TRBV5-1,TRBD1,CASSLVGQGAGYTF,TGCGCCAGCAGCTTGGTGGGACAGGGGGCTGGCTACACCTTC
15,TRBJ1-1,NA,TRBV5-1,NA,CASSLGWGGATEAFF,TGCGCCAGCAGCTTGGGGTGGGGGGGGGCGACTGAAGCTTTCTTT
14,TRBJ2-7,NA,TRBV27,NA,CASSFLALRNEQYF,TGTGCCAGCAGTTTTCTAGCCCTACGAAACGAGCAGTACTTC
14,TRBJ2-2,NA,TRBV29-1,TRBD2,CSVTQNGGAGELFF,TGCAGCGTAACACAAAACGGGGGGGCCGGGGAGCTGTTTTTT
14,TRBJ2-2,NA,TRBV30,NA,CAWSATGEAGELFF,TGTGCCTGGAGTGCAACAGGGGAGGCCGGGGAGCTGTTTTTT
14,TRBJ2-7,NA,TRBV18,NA,CASSPGREPYEQYF,TGTGCCAGCTCACCAGGCCGGGAGCCCTACGAGCAGTACTTC
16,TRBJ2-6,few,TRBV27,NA,CASSLSTGFSFEGLTF,TGTGCCAGCAGTTTGTCCACAGGGTTCTCCTTCGAAGGCCTGACTTTC
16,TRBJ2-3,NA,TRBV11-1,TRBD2,CASSLVGTRSTDTQYF,TGTGCCAGCAGCTTAGTGGGGACTAGGTCCACAGATACGCAGTATTTT
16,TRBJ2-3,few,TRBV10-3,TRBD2,CAISSSGGTTTDTQYF,TGTGCCATCAGTTCTAGCGGGGGGACAACCACAGATACGCAGTATTTT
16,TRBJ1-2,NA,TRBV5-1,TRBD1,CASSSELQGLTDGYTF,TGCGCCAGCAGTTCAGAGCTACAGGGGTTAACTGATGGCTACACCTTC
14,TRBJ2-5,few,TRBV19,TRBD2,CASNPGTSGATQYF,TGTGCCAGCAACCCCGGGACTAGCGGGGCTACCCAGTACTTC
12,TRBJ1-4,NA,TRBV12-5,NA,CASGLGVGKLFF,TGTGCTAGTGGTCTAGGAGTCGGGAAACTGTTTTTT
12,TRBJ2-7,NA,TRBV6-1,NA,CASRDKVHEQYF,TGTGCCAGCCGGGACAAAGTCCACGAGCAGTACTTC
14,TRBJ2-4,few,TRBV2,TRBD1,CASQSGQGRDIQYF,TGTGCCAGCCAATCGGGACAGGGGAGGGACATTCAGTACTTC
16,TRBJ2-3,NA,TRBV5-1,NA,CASSSAGALPTDTQYF,TGCGCCAGCAGCTCCGCTGGGGCCCTCCCCACAGATACGCAGTATTTT
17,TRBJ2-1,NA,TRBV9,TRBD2,CASSVVPTSGKDNEQFF,TGTGCCAGCAGCGTAGTGCCGACTAGCGGGAAAGACAATGAGCAGTTCTTC
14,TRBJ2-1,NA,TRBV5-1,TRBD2,CASKLAGADNEQFF,TGCGCCAGCAAGCTAGCGGGGGCGGACAATGAGCAGTTCTTC
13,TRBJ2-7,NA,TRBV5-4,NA,CASSFMGSNEQYF,TGTGCCAGCAGCTTCATGGGCAGCAACGAGCAGTACTTC
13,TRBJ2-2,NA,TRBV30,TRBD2,CAWSSGRAGELFF,TGTGCCTGGAGTAGCGGGAGGGCCGGGGAGCTGTTTTTT
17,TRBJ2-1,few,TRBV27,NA,CASSLYPTGLGGNEQFF,TGTGCCAGCAGTTTATACCCGACAGGGCTGGGGGGCAATGAGCAGTTCTTC
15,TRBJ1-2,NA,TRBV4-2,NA,CASSQDAGGNYGYTF,TGTGCCAGCAGCCAAGATGCAGGTGGAAACTATGGCTACACCTTC
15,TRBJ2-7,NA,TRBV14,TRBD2,CASSQGLAGVYEQYF,TGTGCCAGCAGCCAAGGTCTAGCGGGGGTATACGAGCAGTACTTC
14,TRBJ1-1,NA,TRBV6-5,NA,CASSLSWSGTEAFF,TGTGCCAGCAGCCTCTCTTGGTCCGGGACTGAAGCTTTCTTT
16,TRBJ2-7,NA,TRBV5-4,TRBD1,CASSLPRTGDTYEQYF,TGTGCCAGCAGCTTGCCCCGGACAGGGGATACCTACGAGCAGTACTTC
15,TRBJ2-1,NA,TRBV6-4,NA,CASSRTAISYNEQFF,TGTGCCAGCAGCAGGACTGCTATTTCCTACAATGAGCAGTTCTTC
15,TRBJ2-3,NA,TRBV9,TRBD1,CASSTTQGGTDTQYF,TGTGCCAGCAGCACTACCCAGGGGGGCACAGATACGCAGTATTTT
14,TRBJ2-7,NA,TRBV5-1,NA,CASRRTETSYEQYF,TGCGCCAGCAGGCGGACAGAAACCTCCTACGAGCAGTACTTC
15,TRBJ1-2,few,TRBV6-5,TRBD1,CASSPPGQGWGGYTF,TGTGCCAGCAGCCCCCCTGGACAGGGATGGGGTGGCTACACCTTC
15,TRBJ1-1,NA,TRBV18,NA,CASSPMTALNTEAFF,TGTGCCAGCTCACCAATGACAGCCTTGAACACTGAAGCTTTCTTT
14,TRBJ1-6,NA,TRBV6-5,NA,CASIRSSYNSPLNF,TGTGCCAGCATTCGGAGCTCCTATAATTCACCCCTCAACTTT
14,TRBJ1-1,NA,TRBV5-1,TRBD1,CASSLDRGHDEAFF,TGCGCCAGCAGCTTGGACAGGGGGCATGATGAAGCTTTCTTT
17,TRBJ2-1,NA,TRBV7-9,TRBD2,CASSMVAGVSRYNEQFF,TGTGCCAGCAGCATGGTAGCGGGAGTCTCCCGCTACAATGAGCAGTTCTTC
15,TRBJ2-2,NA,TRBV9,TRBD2,CASSTSGSTAGELFF,TGTGCCAGCAGCACTAGCGGGAGCACGGCCGGGGAGCTGTTTTTT
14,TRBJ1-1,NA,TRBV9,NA,CASSEEVVNTEAFF,TGTGCCAGCAGCGAAGAGGTAGTGAACACTGAAGCTTTCTTT
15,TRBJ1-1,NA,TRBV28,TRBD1,CASSLRQGARTEAFF,TGTGCCAGCAGTCTGAGACAGGGGGCGAGGACTGAAGCTTTCTTT